Listed below are T cell receptor beta chains from one sample, sequenced in a study of cytomegalovirus exposure and HLA in healthy donors. Method: immunoSEQ multiplex PCR; TCRdb's copy keeps in-frame clones and lacks some. The table records about 160,000 clones, roughly 79% of them present only once. Sequencing was performed on PBMCs. These receptors originate from a man between 35 and 55 years old in good health and CMV-seronegative. Both conserved end residues are part of each CDR3. Fields, in order: V gene, J gene, D gene, clone size, CDR3 DNA, CDR3 protein. A D gene is named only where the DNA matches it firmly. The listing skips clone size in some rows; elsewhere it reads once, few, many or a size class.

TRBV5-1	TRBJ1-1	TRBD1	once	TGCGCCAGCAGCGACGGGACAGGGGGTGGCACTGAAGCTTTCTTT	CASSDGTGGGTEAFF
TRBV6-1	TRBJ2-7	TRBD1	few	TGTGCCAGCACCAACCGGGACAGCTACGAGCAGTACTTC	CASTNRDSYEQYF
TRBV7-7	TRBJ2-7	TRBD1	.	TGTGCCAGCAGCTTGGGACAGGGGGCTGTCTACGAGCAGTACTTC	CASSLGQGAVYEQYF
TRBV7-9	TRBJ2-7	.	.	TGTTCCAGCAGCCGTACCTACGAGCAGTACTTC	CSSSRTYEQYF
TRBV28	TRBJ1-3	.	.	TGTGCCAGCAGTTTACGGAGCTCTGGAAACACCATATATTTT	CASSLRSSGNTIYF
TRBV4-1	TRBJ2-7	TRBD2	.	TGCGCCAGCAGCCGTACCGGGACTAGCGGCTACGAGCAGTACTTC	CASSRTGTSGYEQYF
TRBV4-1	TRBJ2-4	TRBD1	.	TGCGCCTCGTCCCCCGGGACAGGGGGCGAAAACATTCAGTACTTC	CASSPGTGGENIQYF
TRBV7-9	TRBJ1-1	TRBD1	once	TGTGCCAGCAAGATGGACAGGGGACCTGAAGCTTTCTTT	CASKMDRGPEAFF
TRBV7-8	TRBJ2-2	.	once	TGTGCCAGCAGCTTTCTCAGAATCTTCGGGGAGCTGTTTTTT	CASSFLRIFGELFF
TRBV14	TRBJ1-1	.	few	TGTGCCAGCAGCAAGCAGCGGAACACTGAAGCTTTCTTT	CASSKQRNTEAFF
TRBV7-3	TRBJ2-3	TRBD1	.	TGTGCCAGCAGCCCGGACAGGTACACAGATACGCAGTATTTT	CASSPDRYTDTQYF
TRBV27	TRBJ1-3	.	.	TGTGCCAGCAGTCCGTCCCTGGGCGATGTCTCTGGAAACACCATATATTTT	CASSPSLGDVSGNTIYF
TRBV10-2	TRBJ2-3	TRBD2	.	TGCGCCAGCAGTGAGCCAGGATTAGCGGGAGGTACCGATACGCAGTATTTT	CASSEPGLAGGTDTQYF
TRBV7-9	TRBJ1-5	.	once	TGTTCCAGCAGCCCCGTGGGGCGGGGGGCGGATCAGCCCCAGCATTTT	CSSSPVGRGADQPQHF
TRBV18	TRBJ1-4	.	.	TGTGCCAGCTCATATGACAGTCCCCCTTCTTATGAAAAACTGTTTTTT	CASSYDSPPSYEKLFF
TRBV19	TRBJ2-1	.	.	TGTGCCAGTACTAAATCGGGGGGCAGCTCCTACAATGAGCAGTTCTTC	CASTKSGGSSYNEQFF
TRBV7-2	TRBJ2-4	.	.	TGTGCCAGCAGCCCAGACAGCCGTTGGATTCAGTACTTC	CASSPDSRWIQYF
TRBV7-3	TRBJ2-1	.	once	TGTGCCAGCAGCTTCGATCCATCAGGAGAGCAGTTCTTC	CASSFDPSGEQFF
TRBV6-5	TRBJ1-5	.	.	TGTGCCAGCAGTTACTCGAGGGGGCAGCCCCAGCATTTT	CASSYSRGQPQHF
TRBV5-4	TRBJ2-6	.	.	TGTGCCAGCAGCCCCGGACAGCTACGCAGCTCTGGGGCCAACGTCCTGACTTTC	CASSPGQLRSSGANVLTF
TRBV7-8	TRBJ2-5	TRBD2	.	TGTGCCAGCAGCTTAGTGGGCGGGAGGGACGAGAGCCAGTACTTC	CASSLVGGRDESQYF
TRBV7-9	TRBJ2-7	TRBD2	.	TGTGCCAGCAGCTCTCCTGGTAGCGGGAGCGGCGAGCAGTACTTC	CASSSPGSGSGEQYF
TRBV19	TRBJ2-5	TRBD1	.	TGTGCCAGTAGTATTCCGGACAGGGGGTCCGAGACCCAGTACTTC	CASSIPDRGSETQYF
TRBV5-6	TRBJ2-3	TRBD1	.	TGTGCCAGCAGCTTATTACGGACAGGAATTAGCACAGATACGCAGTATTTT	CASSLLRTGISTDTQYF
TRBV6-5	TRBJ2-3	TRBD2	.	TGTGCCAGCAGACCTAGCGGGGGAGGCACAGATACGCAGTATTTT	CASRPSGGGTDTQYF
TRBV7-3	TRBJ2-2	TRBD2	.	TGTGCCAGCAGCGTCCCCGTGAGCTCCGGGACTAGCGGCGGGGAGCTGTTTTTT	CASSVPVSSGTSGGELFF
TRBV28	TRBJ2-1	TRBD2	once	TGTGCCAGCAGTTTGGCTCTAGCGGGAGCAGGGGACAATGAGCAGTTCTTC	CASSLALAGAGDNEQFF
TRBV14	TRBJ1-2	TRBD1	once	TGTGCCAGCAGCCTTCAGGGGGTCGGCTACACCTTC	CASSLQGVGYTF
TRBV5-6	TRBJ1-2	TRBD1	.	TGTGCCAGCAGCCCCACAGGGGAGTGGGGCTACACCTTC	CASSPTGEWGYTF